This T cell receptor (beta chain) was observed in a study of blood T cell repertoires in COVID-19. About the research overall: Acute and convalescent COVID-19 samples came from the United States, Italy and Spain. T cells, B-cell-depleted T cells, or PBMCs supplied cDNA or gDNA.

Source study methods: Cell counts per sample came from amplifying reference gene primers. Libraries were prepared by immunoSEQ multiplex PCR; TCRdb keeps only in-frame clonotypes and omits some of them. The V and J calls and the clone size are those of that table, but D and trimming were determined from the DNA. The sample records 45,000 to 65,000 clones, 85% to 95% being singletons. The J segment lost 1 base and the V segment lost 5 bases, leaving 3 bases of the junction unmatched. This CDR3 spans 14 amino acids. The germline V gene has CDR1 KGHSH and CDR2 LQKENI. The source is a man over 45 with acute or convalescent COVID-19. The chain has TRBV18 and TRBJ1-1; 8 nucleotides align to TRBD1. Sequenced: peripheral blood. CDR3 DNA sequence: TGTGCCAGCTCAAGCAGGGGGCAGAACACTGAAGCTTTCTTT. Translated: CASSSRGQNTEAFF.